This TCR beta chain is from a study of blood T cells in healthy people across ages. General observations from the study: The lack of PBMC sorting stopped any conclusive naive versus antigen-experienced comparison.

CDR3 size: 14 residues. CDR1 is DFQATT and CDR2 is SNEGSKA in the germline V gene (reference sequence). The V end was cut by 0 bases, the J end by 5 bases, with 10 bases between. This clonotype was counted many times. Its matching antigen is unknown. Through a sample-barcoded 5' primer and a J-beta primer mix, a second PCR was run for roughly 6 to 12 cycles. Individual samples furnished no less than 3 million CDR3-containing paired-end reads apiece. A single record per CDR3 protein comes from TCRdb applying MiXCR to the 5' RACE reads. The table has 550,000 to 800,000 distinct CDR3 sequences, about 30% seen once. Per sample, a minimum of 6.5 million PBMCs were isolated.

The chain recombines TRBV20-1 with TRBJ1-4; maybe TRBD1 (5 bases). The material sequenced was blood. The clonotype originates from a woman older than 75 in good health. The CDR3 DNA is TGCAGTGCTAGAGAAGGGACGGGGAATGAAAAACTGTTTTTT. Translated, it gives CSAREGTGNEKLFF.